The rows below give T cell receptor beta chains drawn from one sample of a study of regulatory T cells in long-lasting Graves disease. TCRdb re-derived calls from the multiplex PCR reads in MiXCR, one entry per CDR3 protein. This sample carries 350,000 to 500,000 distinct CDR3 sequences, less than 20% of them seen once, and the ten largest clones take 23%. A further study also used this sample, focusing on T cells in Graves' hyperthyroidism and ophthalmopathy.

The input for sequencing was peripheral blood mononuclear cells (PBMCs), taken at new diagnosis, from a patient treated with antithyroid drugs. These receptors originate from a woman aged 18-30 years with Graves disease. Both conserved end residues are trimmed from each CDR3. Fields, in order: clone size, V gene, CDR3 protein. Clone sizes are given selectively: once, few, many, or a class where the clone is expanded.

>few|TRBV6-2/TRBV6-3
ASSYSQGNNEKLF
>-|TRBV30
AWDRDRYEQY
>many|TRBV7-6
ASSDTSGSADTQY
>once|TRBV11-2
ASSLDSTGGREAF
>-|TRBV7-2
ASRFGLGVNEQY
>-|TRBV28
ASSIAGGYTGELF
>few|TRBV5-1
ASSSKWTSGYNEQF
>many|TRBV2
ASSEDYLEQY
>few|TRBV10-1
ASTPGLAGVETQY
>many|TRBV5-4
ASSLEGPGELF
>many|TRBV28
ASIARGRGAAAKNIQY
>many|TRBV5-1
ASSPQGLAGVDEQF
>once|TRBV5-8
ASSLAGTLYGYT
>-|TRBV28
ASSLTGSYNSPLH
>many|TRBV6-5
ASSYAEAGTALSYNEQF
>-|TRBV7-2
ASSTRGPSYEQY
>many|TRBV12-3/TRBV12-4
ASSLVGLAVQETQY
>many|TRBV7-6
ASSLSSGGETQY
>-|TRBV9
ASSWGQLYNEQF
>many|TRBV11-2
ASTLEWGSGEQY
>many|TRBV20-1
SARGGLANLQETQY
>-|TRBV18
ASSPPGGGAVSEQY
>many|TRBV30
AWSPPDPGNQPQH
>few|TRBV18
ASSPGGDPNNEQF
>-|TRBV5-6
ASSLAGGDQPQH
>few|TRBV6-2/TRBV6-3
ASSYSIGLETGGLETQY
>many|TRBV20-1
SARPWGSSYNEQF
>many|TRBV7-9
ASSSWTSGRDNEQF
>many|TRBV7-2
ASSFRTELYSNQPQH
>many|TRBV7-2
ASSLSNRNTEAF
>many|TRBV3-1
ASSQDRVPPEQF
>many|TRBV11-2
ASSFDGTDQY
>-|TRBV5-1
ASSLAGQRTNEKLF
>many|TRBV6-2/TRBV6-3
ASSYKVAVYEQY
>few|TRBV5-1
ASSIGPGQENSPLH
>many|TRBV6-2/TRBV6-3
ASSTTQGATYEQY
>few|TRBV4-1
ASNPSGLVADTQY